This TCR beta chain comes out of a study of shared clonotypes between healthy human individuals. Cells designated naive CD8 were CD45RO-negative and were positively selected for CCR7, with terminally differentiated effector memory CD45RA+ cells excluded. Trimming stripped 5 bases from V and 4 bases from J, with 14 bases between. This CDR3 spans 14 amino acids. Germline CDR1 reads SNHLY; CDR2 reads FYNNEI. The data were produced by immunoSEQ multiplex PCR, yet TCRdb's version contains in-frame clones alone and is incomplete. This table holds about 2 million clones, about 95% found once. This chain uses TRBV2 with TRBJ2-5, with a tentative D call TRBD2 (6 bases). This receptor was obtained from a man aged 18 to 30 in good health. The sequenced material came from naive CD8+ T cells sorted from blood. CDR3 coding DNA: TGTGCCAGCAGTTCTAGCGTGAGGCGAGAGACCCAGTACTTC. Its protein product is CASSSSVRRETQYF.